This entry features one TCR beta chain sequence. Its recognized antigen is unknown. Nothing much larger sits one base from this clone, and base qualities are not available. These data belong to a study of blood T cell repertoires in COVID-19 (dated by TCRdb to the early 2020s). For the wider study: Samples from collaborators originated in the United States, Italy and Spain and spanned both the acute and convalescent phases of COVID-19. The material from the prospective study consisted of cDNA or gDNA derived from T cells, B-cell-depleted T cells, or PBMCs. Subjects who had been exposed to COVID-19, were actively infected with it, or had recovered from it provided the deeply sampled blood TCRbeta repertoires that made up the dataset. The repertoires were made available in a free public database intended to serve as a resource for research on the immune response to SARS-CoV-2. Samples came from the ongoing ImmuneRACE study (first 160 participants) plus 1,254 subjects from 6 global collaborators. The sample metadata nearly always contained a de-identified subject ID, COVID-19 status, age in years and sex. Where available, HLA class I and class II types were taken from metadata supplied by the sample provider and were not determined by assay-based typing.

General conclusions and limits of the study: How much clinical and demographic metadata was included differed by source and by participant, and the metadata was provided uncurated.

The collaborating institutions used their own protocols to collect whole blood in K2EDTA tubes. For TCRbeta analysis, collaborators shipped samples in one of three forms: frozen whole blood, isolated PBMCs, or DNA extracted from either of those sample types. The immunoSEQ Assay, a bias-controlled multiplex PCR, was used to amplify TCRbeta CDR3 regions from genomic DNA. The study's processing was this. The number of nucleated cells in each sample was estimated by amplification of reference gene primers within the assay. To quantify the absolute abundance of each unique TCRbeta CDR3 rearrangement, sequence reads were collapsed and filtered. For each sample, productive Simpson clonality was calculated as the square root of Simpson's diversity index over productive rearrangements. The table comes from immuneACCESS by way of TCRdb, which keeps in-frame sequences with V and J called. Part of the clones is missing from these tables; in studies checked, under half for an unresolved V gene and the rest for unknown reasons. The DNA gave D and trimming, while V, J and clone size come from that table. The sample table contains about 95,000 clones; only one count was recorded for under 85% of them. Roughly 22% of the sample belongs to the ten largest clones.

Material: peripheral blood. The clonotype originates from a human donor in a cohort sampled during active COVID-19.

The sequence in DNA is TGTGCCAGCAGTGCCCAAGCGGGCGGGGTGGAGCAGTTCTTC. It translates as CASSAQAGGVEQFF. Recombination joined TRBV2 with TRBJ2-1; D gene: possibly TRBD2, on 6 matching bases. Deletion took 4 bases off V and 10 bases off J, with a span of 17 bases between the germline ends. The CDR3 spans 14 residues, from the cysteine through the phenylalanine. The sequence is cut down to CDR3 DNA, 42 bases in frame from base 1. CDR1 SNHLY and CDR2 FYNNEI are derived from the germline V gene.